Following are 6 T cell receptor beta chains from one sample sequenced in a study of early T cells in non-severe SARS-CoV-2 infection. MiXCR, applied by TCRdb to the 5' RACE reads, yields one record per CDR3 protein. The sample consists of some 80,000 distinct CDR3 sequences, roughly 12% of them appearing once. Sequencing was done on a sample of whole blood. Source of these receptors: an adult who was a healthcare worker with PCR-confirmed SARS-CoV-2 infection or an uninfected control (not recorded which).

This clonotype was observed a handful of times. The chain carries TRBV20-1 and TRBJ2-1, with 7 bases that match TRBD2. The CDR3 loop spans 15 amino acids. CDR1 is DFQATT, CDR2 SNEGSKA, per germline (reference sequence). After removal of 0 bases from V and 8 bases from J, the junction contained 10 bases not matched to a gene. CDR3 nucleotide sequence: TGCAGTGCTAGAGAGAAGAGCGGGATCTGGTATGAGCAGTTCTTC. Residues: CSAREKSGIWYEQFF.

The rearrangement uses TRBV6-5 and TRBJ1-2; D possibly corresponds to TRBD1 (5 bases). CDR1 MNHEY and CDR2 SVGAGI come from the germline V gene. Trimming cost V 2 bases and J 5 bases, with 15 bases left between them. There are 15 residues in the CDR3. The CDR3 DNA reads as TGTGCCAGCAGTTACGAGCAGGGCGGGATTTATGGCTACACCTTC. Translated: CASSYEQGGIYGYTF.

The rearrangement uses TRBV5-4 and TRBJ2-2; 12 bases line up with TRBD2. Germline V gene data show CDR1 as SGHNT and CDR2 as YYREEE (reference sequence). This CDR3 contains 17 residues. The trim removed 3 bases at V and 4 bases at J, leaving 7 bases unmatched. CDR3 bases: TGTGCCAGCAGCTCGTCGACTAGCGGGAGAGCCACCGGGGAGCTGTTTTTT. Amino acid sequence: CASSSSTSGRATGELFF.

This clonotype was observed many times. The chain employs TRBV12-3 or TRBV12-4 and TRBJ1-3; D not certain. The CDR3 has 14 residues. Between the trimmed V and J ends, which lost 3 bases and 1 base, there was a span of 7 bases. The CDR3 sequence: CASSFTGSGNTIYF. CDR3 DNA: TGTGCCAGCAGTTTTACGGGGTCTGGAAACACCATATATTTT.

The rearrangement links TRBV15 to TRBJ2-2; 10 bases agree with TRBD2. The CDR3 has 16 residues. CDR1 is LNHNV, CDR2 YYDKDF, per germline (reference sequence). Losses at the gene ends were 11 bases for V and 6 bases for J; bases not matched to a gene: 15. For the CDR3, the DNA is TGTGCCGCTCGCCCGGGAGCGGGAGGGCCATCCGGGGAGCTGTTTTTT. Translating it yields CAARPGAGGPSGELFF.

V and J are TRBV6-2 or TRBV6-3 and TRBJ2-1; 7 nucleotides match TRBD1. V lost 6 bases, J lost 0 bases, and 8 bases stayed unmatched. Looked up from germline, CDR1 is MNHEY and CDR2 is SVGEGT. The CDR3 spans 16 residues. In DNA form, the CDR3 reads TGTGCCAGCAGGGGGGACAGACACCCCTCCTACAATGAGCAGTTCTTC. It encodes CASRGDRHPSYNEQFF.